What follows describes a single T cell receptor beta chain. Its antigen is unidentified. This record comes from a study of CD8 T cells in Susac syndrome. Study-wide findings and caveats: In total CD8+ repertoires, 15 to 20 Susac-specific public clones were detected, and CD8+ TEMRA repertoires contained five.

The authors carried out high-throughput sequencing of TCR beta. They applied it to CD8+ and CD4+ T cells obtained from blood. While CD8+ and CD4+ T cells were isolated negatively, TEMRA cells were enriched by FACS. When the RNA was reverse transcribed, random hexamers were used with an input of 0.5 to 1 ug. An immunoSEQ multiplex PCR generated amplified TCR beta CDR3 products spanning 54 Vbeta and 13 Jbeta. Using its own MiXCR run on the immunoSEQ multiplex PCR reads, TCRdb lists one record per CDR3 protein. The sample holds around 85,000 distinct CDR3 sequences; 95% are singletons and the top ten take roughly 0.44%. This CDR3 has 14 residues. Germline loops: CDR1 DFQATT, CDR2 SNEGSKA (reference sequence). J was trimmed by 4 bases and V by 5 bases; bases with no gene match: 10.

This sequence joins TRBV20-1 and TRBJ2-5, with 7 nucleotides matching TRBD2. The sequence came from a human donor with Susac syndrome. Source material: CD8+ T cells from PBMCs. CDR3: CSALSGNNIETQYF. The CDR3 DNA follows: TGCAGTGCTCTAAGCGGGAATAATATAGAGACCCAGTACTTC.